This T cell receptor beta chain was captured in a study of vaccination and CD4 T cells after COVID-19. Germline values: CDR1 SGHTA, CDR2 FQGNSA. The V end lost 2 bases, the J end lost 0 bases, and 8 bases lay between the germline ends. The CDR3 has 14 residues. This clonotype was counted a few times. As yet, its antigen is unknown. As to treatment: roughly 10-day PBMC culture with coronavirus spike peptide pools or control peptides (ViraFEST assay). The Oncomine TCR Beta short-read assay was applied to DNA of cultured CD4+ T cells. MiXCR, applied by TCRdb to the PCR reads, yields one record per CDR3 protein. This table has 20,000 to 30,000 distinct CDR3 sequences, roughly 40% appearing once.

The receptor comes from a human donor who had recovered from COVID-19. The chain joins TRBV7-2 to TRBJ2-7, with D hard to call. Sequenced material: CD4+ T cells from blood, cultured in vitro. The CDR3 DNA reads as TGTGCCAGCAGCTTACAGGACCTCTCCTACGAGCAGTACTTC. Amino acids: CASSLQDLSYEQYF.